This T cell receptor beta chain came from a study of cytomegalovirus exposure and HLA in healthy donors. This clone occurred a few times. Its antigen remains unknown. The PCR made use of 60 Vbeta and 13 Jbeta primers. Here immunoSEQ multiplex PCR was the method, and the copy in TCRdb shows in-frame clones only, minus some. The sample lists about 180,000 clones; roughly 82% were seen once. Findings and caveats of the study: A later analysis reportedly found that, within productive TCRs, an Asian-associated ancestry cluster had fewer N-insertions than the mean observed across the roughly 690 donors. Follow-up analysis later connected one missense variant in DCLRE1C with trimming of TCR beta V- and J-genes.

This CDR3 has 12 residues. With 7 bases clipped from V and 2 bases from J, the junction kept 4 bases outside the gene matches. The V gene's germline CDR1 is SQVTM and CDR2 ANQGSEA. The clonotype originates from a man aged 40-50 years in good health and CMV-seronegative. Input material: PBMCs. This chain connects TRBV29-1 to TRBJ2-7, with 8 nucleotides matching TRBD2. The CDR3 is CSGAGGAYEQYF. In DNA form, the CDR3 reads TGCAGCGGGGCGGGGGGTGCCTACGAGCAGTACTTC.